This entry describes one T cell receptor (beta chain). V dropped 5 bases and J dropped 1 base, with 15 bases sitting between them. This CDR3 is built from 16 residues. Germline lookup yields CDR1 MNHEY and CDR2 SMNVEV (reference sequence). The entry originates in a study of cytomegalovirus exposure and HLA in healthy donors. The PCR ran on 60 Vbeta and 13 Jbeta primers. Sequenced by immunoSEQ multiplex PCR; TCRdb stores in-frame clones only, minus some. This sample has some 200,000 clones; around 79% occur once, and the top ten carry approximately 0.4%. V usage is TRBV27 and J usage is TRBJ1-5, with D tentatively TRBD1 (5 bases). The sample was PBMCs. This TCR was recovered from a male donor in good health and CMV-seropositive. This CDR3 is CASSASQAWSNQPQHF. In DNA form, the CDR3 reads TGTGCCAGCAGTGCCTCACAGGCCTGGAGCAATCAGCCCCAGCATTTT.